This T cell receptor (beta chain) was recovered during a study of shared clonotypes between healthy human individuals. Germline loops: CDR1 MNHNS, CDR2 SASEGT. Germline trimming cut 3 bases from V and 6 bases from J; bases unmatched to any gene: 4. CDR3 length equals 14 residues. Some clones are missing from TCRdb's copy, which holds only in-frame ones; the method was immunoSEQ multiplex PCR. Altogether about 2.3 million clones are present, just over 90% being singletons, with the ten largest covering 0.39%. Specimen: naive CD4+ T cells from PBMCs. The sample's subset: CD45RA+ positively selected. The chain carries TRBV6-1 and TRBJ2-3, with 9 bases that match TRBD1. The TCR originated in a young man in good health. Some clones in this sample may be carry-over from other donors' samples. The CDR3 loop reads CASSDPDRGDTQYF. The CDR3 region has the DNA TGTGCCAGCAGTGATCCTGACAGGGGGGATACGCAGTATTTT.